Detailed here is one T cell receptor beta chain. Its antigen is still unknown. It was version v3.0 of the immunoSEQ assay that was run at survey level. In sequencing, roughly 35,000-50,000 T-cell genomes per sample were targeted. Assay used: immunoSEQ multiplex PCR; TCRdb lists only in-frame clones, some missing. The sample records under 30,000 clones, about nine tenths being singletons. These data come from a study of long-term antiretroviral therapy in people with HIV. Study-level findings and limits: Controls exceeded HIV repertoires in CDR3 length range. An increase in diversity followed ART, yet levels stayed below transplant donor controls. All time points showed a repertoire dominated by clones expanded before ART.

The length of the CDR3 is 16 residues. Germline CDR1 and CDR2: MNHEY and SVGAGI. The V gene end was trimmed by 2 bases and the J gene end by 4 bases; junction bases not matched to a gene: 5. This TCR derives from a man in his forties or fifties with HIV. The source was unsorted PBMCs, collected around 5 years before starting antiretroviral therapy. J is TRBJ2-2 and V is TRBV6-5, with 9 bases matching TRBD1. CDR3 bases: TGTGCCAGCAGTTACGCCGGGACAGGGCTCACCGGGGAGCTGTTTTTT. Protein sequence: CASSYAGTGLTGELFF.